These 8 T cell receptor beta chains share one sample of origin, sequenced in a study of blood T cell repertoires in COVID-19. The table came from immunoSEQ multiplex PCR; TCRdb's copy has only in-frame clones and leaves some out. The sample holds approximately 68,000 clones, roughly 84% seen once. The sample comprised peripheral blood. These receptors came from a woman aged 45-65 years with acute or convalescent COVID-19.

This rearrangement joins TRBV18 to TRBJ2-2, with TRBD2 as a possible D gene (6 bases). Between the trimmed V and J ends, which lost 2 bases and 3 bases, there was a span of 10 bases. CDR1 and CDR2 (germline): KGHSH, LQKENI. CDR3 size: 15 residues. CDR3 nucleotide sequence: TGTGCCAGCTCACCAGCGGGGTCTTACACCGGGGAGCTGTTTTTT. This gives the protein CASSPAGSYTGELFF. Supplemented by reference TRBV18 and TRBJ2-2, the full variable domain reads NAGVMQNPRHLVRRRGQEARLRCSPMKGHSHVYWYRQLPEEGLKFMVYLQKENIIDESGMPKERFSAEFPKEGPSILRIQQVVRGDSAAYFCASSPAGSYTGELFFGEGSRLTVL.

This clone was detected only a few times. Here the CDR3 reads CASSTGQGIDTFF. CDR3 nucleotide sequence: TGCGCCAGCAGCACTGGACAGGGAATCGATACTTTCTTT. The J gene is TRBJ1-1, the V gene TRBV5-1; 8 nucleotides match TRBD1. The length of the CDR3 is 13 residues. Germline-derived CDR1 and CDR2 are SGHRS and YFSETQ. V gave up 4 bases and J gave up 12 bases; unmatched junction bases: 11.

The chain has TRBV13 and TRBJ1-1; no clear D gene. Germline loops: CDR1 PRHDT, CDR2 FYEKMQ (reference sequence). The CDR3 runs to 13 residues. Trimming left V 5 bases short and J 2 bases short, with 9 bases between. The CDR3 sequence: CASSDGRNTEAFF. Written as DNA, the CDR3 is TGTGCCAGCAGCGACGGGAGAAACACTGAAGCTTTCTTT.

The V call is TRBV4-1, the J call TRBJ2-1, with D maybe TRBD1 (5 bases). The CDR3 loop spans 15 amino acids. CDR1 is MGHRA and CDR2 is YSYEKL in the germline V gene. V lost 0 bases, J lost 6 bases, and 12 bases lay in between. The CDR3 DNA follows: TGCGCCAGCAGCCAAGAATTCAGGGCTTCCAATGAGCAGTTCTTC. Its translation: CASSQEFRASNEQFF.

The rearrangement uses TRBV2 and TRBJ1-1, with D unclear. CDR3 length: 12 amino acids. Germline V gene data show CDR1 as SNHLY and CDR2 as FYNNEI. V lost 3 bases to trimming and J lost 6 bases, with 8 bases between them. The CDR3: CASSDERAEAFF. CDR3 in DNA: TGTGCCAGCAGTGATGAGAGGGCTGAAGCTTTCTTT.

The chain uses TRBV5-4 and TRBJ1-2; 9 bases fit TRBD1. In germline, CDR1 is SGHNT, CDR2 YYREEE (reference sequence). Trimming at V came to 2 bases and at J to 4 bases, leaving 6 bases not matched to a gene. This CDR3 comprises 15 residues. CDR3 sequence: CASSLPGQGSYGYTF. In DNA, the CDR3 is TGTGCCAGCAGCTTACCGGGACAGGGTAGCTATGGCTACACCTTC.

The genes are TRBV18 and TRBJ2-2; a possible D gene is TRBD2 (6 bases). The CDR3 contains 15 residues. The V gene's germline CDR1 is KGHSH and CDR2 LQKENI. V was trimmed by 3 bases and J by 4 bases, leaving 12 bases between them. This CDR3 reads CASSPETRVTGELFF. Here the CDR3 DNA reads TGTGCCAGCTCACCGGAGACTAGAGTCACCGGGGAGCTGTTTTTT.

The V call is TRBV11-2, the J call TRBJ2-1, with 8 bases that match TRBD2. The CDR3 extends over 17 amino acids. V lost 0 bases and J lost 2; bases outside the gene matches: 6. Germline loops: CDR1 SGHAT, CDR2 FQNNGV. CDR3 sequence reads: CASSLDGSGVPYNEQFF. The CDR3 region has the DNA TGTGCCAGCAGCTTAGATGGTAGCGGGGTCCCCTACAATGAGCAGTTCTTC.